Shown below are 12 T cell receptor beta chains from a single sample sequenced in a study of blood T cell repertoires in COVID-19. The repertoire was sequenced with immunoSEQ multiplex PCR; TCRdb's copy has only in-frame clones and lacks some. Of about 14,000 clones listed, about 73% were seen once; the top ten hold 20% to 25%. The specimen was peripheral blood. Every receptor here comes from a boy aged 2 to 10 with active or convalescent COVID-19.

The rearrangement uses TRBV28 and TRBJ1-5; 9 nucleotides match TRBD1. CDR1 is MDHEN, CDR2 SYDVKM, per germline. This CDR3 region has 15 residues. V shed 7 bases and J 5 bases; nucleotides not matched to a gene: 9. The CDR3 DNA follows: TGTGCCAGCAATACCGGGACAGGGCGGGATCAGCCCCAGCATTTT. It specifies CASNTGTGRDQPQHF.

This clone is categorized as medium-sized. The chain combines TRBV11-3 with TRBJ2-1; no firm D call. Germline assignment: CDR1 SGHNT and CDR2 YENEEA. CDR3 length: 12 amino acids. Between the trimmed V and J ends, which lost 0 bases and 11 bases, there was a span of 8 bases. Here the CDR3 DNA reads TGTGCCAGCAGCTTAGATCGTAAGCAGCAGTTCTTC. Protein sequence: CASSLDRKQQFF.

The V gene is TRBV5-1, the J gene TRBJ1-2; D unclear. The CDR3 consists of 12 residues. Germline CDR1 is SGHRS and CDR2 is YFSETQ. V dropped 7 bases and J dropped 1 base, with 8 bases sitting between them. The CDR3 spells CASAQFNYGYTF. The CDR3 nucleotides are TGCGCCAGCGCTCAGTTTAACTATGGCTACACCTTC.

The chain is built from TRBV30 and TRBJ1-6; TRBD1 matches 7 bases. From germline, CDR1 is GTSNPN and CDR2 SVGIG (reference sequence). J lost 13 bases, V lost 2 bases, and 11 bases had no gene match. CDR3 length: 14 residues. The CDR3 spells CAWSPSRQGFPLHF. CDR3 DNA: TGTGCCTGGAGTCCATCAAGACAGGGCTTCCCCCTCCACTTT. Based on the CDR3 plus reference TRBV30 and TRBJ1-6, the full variable domain is SQTIHQWPATLVQPVGSPLSLECTVEGTSNPNLYWYRQAAGRGLQLLFYSVGIGQISSEVPQNLSASRPQDRQFILSSKKLLLSDSGFYLCAWSPSRQGFPLHFGNGTRLTVT.

The genes are TRBV28 and TRBJ1-2; 8 nucleotides line up with TRBD1. Losses at the gene ends were 7 bases for V and 2 bases for J; bases not matched to a gene: 12. The CDR3 totals 16 residues. The germline gives CDR1 MDHEN, CDR2 SYDVKM. The CDR3 spells CASTATSRTGNYGYTF. The DNA for the CDR3 is TGTGCCAGCACCGCGACTTCCCGGACAGGGAACTATGGCTACACCTTC.

The J gene is TRBJ1-1, the V gene TRBV27; TRBD1 matches 7 bases. Germline lookup yields CDR1 MNHEY and CDR2 SMNVEV (reference sequence). There are 13 residues in the CDR3. Unmatched junction bases numbered 5, after V lost 9 bases and J lost 1 base. The CDR3 region has the DNA TGTGCCAGTTCCGGGACAGCGAACACTGAAGCTTTCTTT. It yields the protein CASSGTANTEAFF.

The chain joins TRBV2 to TRBJ1-5; 7 bases are shared with TRBD1. The CDR3 is 15 amino acids. In germline, CDR1 is SNHLY, CDR2 FYNNEI. V lost 6 bases and J lost 4; bases outside the gene matches: 9. The CDR3: CASRRRDRPNQPQHF. In DNA, the CDR3 is TGTGCCAGCAGACGCCGGGACAGACCAAATCAGCCCCAGCATTTT.

CDR3 in amino acids: CASSYQGGRDSPLHF. CDR3 coding DNA: TGTGCCAGCAGTTACCAAGGGGGCCGGGATTCACCCCTCCACTTT. The chain recombines TRBV6-5 with TRBJ1-6; the match to TRBD1 covers 7 bases. Germline CDR1 MNHEY, CDR2 SVGAGI. After removal of 2 bases from V and 8 bases from J, the junction contained 6 bases not matched to a gene. The CDR3 has 15 amino acids.

The rearrangement uses TRBV30 and TRBJ1-2; the match to TRBD1 covers 8 bases. Trimming took 3 bases from V and 2 from J; bases not matched to a gene: 2. The germline gives CDR1 GTSNPN, CDR2 SVGIG (reference sequence). The CDR3 consists of 13 residues. The CDR3 loop is CAWSGQGNYGYTF. DNA for the CDR3: TGTGCCTGGAGCGGACAGGGAAACTATGGCTACACCTTC.

The rearrangement joins TRBV6-2 or TRBV6-3 to TRBJ1-1, with TRBD1 matching 10 bases. The CDR3 covers 17 residues. Losses at the gene ends were 5 bases for V and 5 bases for J; bases not matched to a gene: 14. Germline CDR1 is MNHEY and CDR2 is SVGEGT. Here the CDR3 reads CASSPGTGVYGRTEAFF. The CDR3 DNA reads as TGTGCCAGCAGTCCCGGGACAGGGGTTTACGGAAGGACTGAAGCTTTCTTT.

The rearrangement joins TRBV10-3 to TRBJ2-3, with 8 nucleotides matching TRBD1. The CDR3 runs to 15 residues. Germline V lookup: CDR1 ENHRY, CDR2 SYGVKD. Unmatched junction bases numbered 15, after V lost 5 bases and J lost 11 bases. The CDR3 spells CAISIGAGGENRQYF. The CDR3 DNA is TGTGCCATCAGTATAGGGGCAGGGGGCGAAAACCGGCAGTATTTT.

This clone was seen once. The DNA is left out, because the CDR3 cannot be placed on it with certainty; the CDR3 is given as TCRdb lists it. The rearrangement joins TRBV28 to TRBJ1-3; the listed D gene, TRBD1, was not tested against the DNA. From its first to its last residue, the CDR3 has 16 amino acids. CDR1 MDHEN and CDR2 SYDVKM come from the germline V gene. The CDR3 is CASSSSGQGGGNTIYF.